Sequencing of this TCR beta chain was carried out in a study of CD8+CD57+ T cells in acquired aplastic anemia. Across the study: Mean yield of DNA from sorted CD4+ and CD8+ cells was roughly 3.2 ug.

CDR3 length equals 8 residues. The V gene lost 7 bases and the J gene lost 15 bases, with 11 bases spanning the gap. CDR1 and CDR2 from the germline V gene are DFQATT and SNEGSKA (reference sequence). TCR beta VDJ and CDR3 were profiled, and genomic DNA was the template. TCRdb analysed the reads with MiXCR anew, one entry per CDR3 protein. There are around 220,000 distinct CDR3 sequences in the sample; less than 60% occur only once, and roughly 21% lies in the top ten. Only patients with CD8+CD57+ cell expansion on flow cytometry were chosen for sequencing. The material sequenced was sorted CD4+, CD8+, or CD8+CD57+ T cells (not recorded which) from PBMCs. The chain carries TRBV20-1 and TRBJ2-3; D is unclear. This clonotype was obtained from a human donor with aplastic anemia. CDR3 region: CSVPPGYF. CDR3 nucleotide sequence: TGCAGTGTCCCTCCCGGATATTTT.